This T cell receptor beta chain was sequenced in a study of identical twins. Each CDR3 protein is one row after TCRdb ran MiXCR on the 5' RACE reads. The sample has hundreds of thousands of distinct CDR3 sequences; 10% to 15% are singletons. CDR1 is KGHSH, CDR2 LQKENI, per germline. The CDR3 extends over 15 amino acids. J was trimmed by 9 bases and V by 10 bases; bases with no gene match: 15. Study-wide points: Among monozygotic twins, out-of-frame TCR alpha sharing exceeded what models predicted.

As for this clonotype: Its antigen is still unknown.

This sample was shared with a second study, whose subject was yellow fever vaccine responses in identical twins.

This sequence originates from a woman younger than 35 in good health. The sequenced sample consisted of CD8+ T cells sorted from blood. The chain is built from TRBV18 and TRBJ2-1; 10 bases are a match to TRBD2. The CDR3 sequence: CATPREASGSSEQFF. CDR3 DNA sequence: TGTGCCACTCCCCGAGAGGCTAGCGGGAGTTCTGAGCAGTTCTTC.